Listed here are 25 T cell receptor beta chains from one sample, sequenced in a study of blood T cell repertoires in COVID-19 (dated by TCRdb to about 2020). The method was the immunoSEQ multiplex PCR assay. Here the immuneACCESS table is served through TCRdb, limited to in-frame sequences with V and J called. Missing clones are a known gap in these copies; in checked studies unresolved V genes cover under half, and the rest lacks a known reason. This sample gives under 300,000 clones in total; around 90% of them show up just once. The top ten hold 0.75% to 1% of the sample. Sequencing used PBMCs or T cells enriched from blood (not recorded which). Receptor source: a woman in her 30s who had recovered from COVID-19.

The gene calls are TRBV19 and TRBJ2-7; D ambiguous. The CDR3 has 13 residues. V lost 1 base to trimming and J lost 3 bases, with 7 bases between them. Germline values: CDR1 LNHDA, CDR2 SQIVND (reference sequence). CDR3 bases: TGTGCCAGTAGTATAGGCGGCTTCTACGAGCAGTACTTC. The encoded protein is CASSIGGFYEQYF.

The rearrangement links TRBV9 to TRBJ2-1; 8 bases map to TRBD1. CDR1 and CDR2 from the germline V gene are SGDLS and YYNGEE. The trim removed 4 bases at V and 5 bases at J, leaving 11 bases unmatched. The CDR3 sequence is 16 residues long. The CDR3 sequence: CASSPLGQEPNNEQFF. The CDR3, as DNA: TGTGCCAGCAGCCCTTTGGGACAGGAACCCAACAATGAGCAGTTCTTC.

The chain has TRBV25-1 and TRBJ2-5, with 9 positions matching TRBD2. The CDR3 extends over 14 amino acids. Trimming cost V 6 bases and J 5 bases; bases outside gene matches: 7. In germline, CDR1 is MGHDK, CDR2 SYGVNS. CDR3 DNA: TGTGCCAGCAGGTCAGCGGGAGGTAGCGAGACCCAGTACTTC. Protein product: CASRSAGGSETQYF.

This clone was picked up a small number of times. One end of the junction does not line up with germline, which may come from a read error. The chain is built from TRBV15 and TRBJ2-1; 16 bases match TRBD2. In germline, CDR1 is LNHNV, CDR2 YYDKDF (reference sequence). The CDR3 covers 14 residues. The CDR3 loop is CATSTGLAGGPDVF. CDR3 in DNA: TGTGCCACCAGCACGGGACTAGCGGGGGGGCCTGACGTCTTC.

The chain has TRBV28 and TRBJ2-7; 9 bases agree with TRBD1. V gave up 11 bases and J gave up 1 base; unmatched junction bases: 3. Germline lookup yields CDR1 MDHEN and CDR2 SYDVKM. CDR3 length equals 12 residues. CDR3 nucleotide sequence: TGTGCCTCGGGACAGGGATCCTACGAGCAGTACTTC. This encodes CASGQGSYEQYF.

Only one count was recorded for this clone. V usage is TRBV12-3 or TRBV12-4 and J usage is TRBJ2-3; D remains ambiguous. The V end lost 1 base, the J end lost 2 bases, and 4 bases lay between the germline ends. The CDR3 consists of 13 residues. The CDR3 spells CASSLGATDTQYF. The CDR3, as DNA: TGTGCCAGCAGTTTAGGGGCCACAGATACGCAGTATTTT.

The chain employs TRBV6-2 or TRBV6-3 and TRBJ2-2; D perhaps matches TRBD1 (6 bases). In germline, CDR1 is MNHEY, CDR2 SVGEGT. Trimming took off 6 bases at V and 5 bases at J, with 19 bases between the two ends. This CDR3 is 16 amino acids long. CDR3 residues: CASSRHRAFRTGELFF. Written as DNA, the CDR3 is TGTGCCAGCAGCCGACACAGGGCGTTTCGAACCGGGGAGCTGTTTTTT.

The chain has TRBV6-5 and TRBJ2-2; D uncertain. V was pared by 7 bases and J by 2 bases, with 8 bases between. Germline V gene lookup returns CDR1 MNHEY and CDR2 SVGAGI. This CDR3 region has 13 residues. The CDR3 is CASMFVNTGELFF. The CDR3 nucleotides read TGTGCCAGCATGTTCGTTAACACCGGGGAGCTGTTTTTT.

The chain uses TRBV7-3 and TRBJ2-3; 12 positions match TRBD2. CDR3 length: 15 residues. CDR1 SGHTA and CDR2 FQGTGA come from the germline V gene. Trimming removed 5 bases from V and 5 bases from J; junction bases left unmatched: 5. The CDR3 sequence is CASSASGGARDTQYF. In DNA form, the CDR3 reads TGTGCCAGCAGCGCTAGCGGGGGGGCGAGAGATACGCAGTATTTT.

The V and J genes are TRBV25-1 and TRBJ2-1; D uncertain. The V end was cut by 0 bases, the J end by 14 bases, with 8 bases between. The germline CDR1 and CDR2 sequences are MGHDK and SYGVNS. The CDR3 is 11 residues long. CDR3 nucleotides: TGTGCCAGCAGTGAATATCAGGTAGAGTTCTTC. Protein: CASSEYQVEFF.

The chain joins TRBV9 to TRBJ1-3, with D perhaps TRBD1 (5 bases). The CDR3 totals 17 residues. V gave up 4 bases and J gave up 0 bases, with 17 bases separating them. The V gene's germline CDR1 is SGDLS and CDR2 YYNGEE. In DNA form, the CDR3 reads TGTGCCAGCAGCCCCCACGGGGGGACGAACTCTGGAAACACCATATATTTT. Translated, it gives CASSPHGGTNSGNTIYF.

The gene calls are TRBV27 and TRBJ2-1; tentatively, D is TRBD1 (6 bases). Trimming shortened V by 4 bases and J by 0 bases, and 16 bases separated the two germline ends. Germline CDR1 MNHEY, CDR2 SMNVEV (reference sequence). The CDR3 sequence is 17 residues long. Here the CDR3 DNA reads TGTGCCAGCAGTTCCAGGGGCCCGGCGTCCTCCTACAATGAGCAGTTCTTC. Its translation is CASSSRGPASSYNEQFF.

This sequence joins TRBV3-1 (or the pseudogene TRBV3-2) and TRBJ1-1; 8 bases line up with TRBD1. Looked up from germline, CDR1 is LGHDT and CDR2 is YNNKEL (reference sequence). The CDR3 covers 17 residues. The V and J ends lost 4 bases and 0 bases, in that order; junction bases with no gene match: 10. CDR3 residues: CASSLRTGSPMNTEAFF. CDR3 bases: TGTGCCAGCAGCCTTCGGACAGGGTCCCCTATGAACACTGAAGCTTTCTTT.

The CDR3 spells CASSFRQGPLNTEAFF. The CDR3 DNA reads as TGTGCCAGCAGCTTTAGACAGGGCCCTTTGAACACTGAAGCTTTCTTT. The chain has TRBV7-6 and TRBJ1-1, with TRBD1 matching 7 bases. Unmatched junction bases numbered 7, after V lost 3 bases and J lost 0 bases. CDR1 is SGHVS and CDR2 is FNYEAQ in the germline V gene. The CDR3 spans 16 residues.

Here the CDR3 DNA reads TGTGCCAGCAGTTTATCTTGGGGCGATAACTACAATGAGCAGTTCTTC. This sequence encodes CASSLSWGDNYNEQFF. V usage is TRBV27 and J usage is TRBJ2-1; possibly TRBD1 for D (5 bases). Per germline, CDR1 MNHEY and CDR2 SMNVEV (reference sequence). There are 16 residues in the CDR3. Between the trimmed V and J ends, which lost 0 bases and 3 bases, there was a span of 12 bases.

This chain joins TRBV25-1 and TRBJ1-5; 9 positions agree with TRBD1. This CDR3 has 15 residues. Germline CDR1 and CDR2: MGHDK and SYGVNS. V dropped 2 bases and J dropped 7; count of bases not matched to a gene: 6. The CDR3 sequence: CASSEGDRVGQPQHF. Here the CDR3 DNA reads TGTGCCAGCAGTGAAGGGGACAGGGTAGGACAGCCCCAGCATTTT.

CDR3 sequence: CASTGPQHF. CDR3 nucleotides: TGTGCCAGCACAGGGCCCCAGCATTTT. V is TRBV27 and J is TRBJ1-5; no clear D gene. The germline gives CDR1 MNHEY, CDR2 SMNVEV (reference sequence). CDR3 length: 9 amino acids. The V gene lost 7 bases and the J gene lost 9 bases, with 4 bases spanning the gap.

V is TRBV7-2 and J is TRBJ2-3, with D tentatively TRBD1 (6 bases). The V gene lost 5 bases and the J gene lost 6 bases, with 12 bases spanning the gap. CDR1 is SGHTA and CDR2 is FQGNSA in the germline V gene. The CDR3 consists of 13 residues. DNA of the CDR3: TGTGCCAGCAGCCTGGACAGAAAGGATACGCAGTATTTT. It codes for CASSLDRKDTQYF.

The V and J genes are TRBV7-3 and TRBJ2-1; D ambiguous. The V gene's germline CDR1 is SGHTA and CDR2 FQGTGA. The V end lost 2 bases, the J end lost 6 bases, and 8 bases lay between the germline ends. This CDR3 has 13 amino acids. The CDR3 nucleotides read TGTGCCAGCAGCTTAGAACCACTCAATGAGCAGTTCTTC. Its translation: CASSLEPLNEQFF.

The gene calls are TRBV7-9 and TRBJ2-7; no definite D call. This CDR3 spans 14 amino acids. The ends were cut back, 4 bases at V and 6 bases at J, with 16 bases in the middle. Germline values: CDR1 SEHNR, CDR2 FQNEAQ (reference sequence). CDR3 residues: CASSSTKDLPEQYF. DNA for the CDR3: TGTGCCAGCAGCTCCACTAAAGACTTGCCCGAGCAGTACTTC.

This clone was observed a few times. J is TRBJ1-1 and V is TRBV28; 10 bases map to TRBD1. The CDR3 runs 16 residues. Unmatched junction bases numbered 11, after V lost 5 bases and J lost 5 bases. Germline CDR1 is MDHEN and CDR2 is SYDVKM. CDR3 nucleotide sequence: TGTGCCAGCAGTCCTGTGACAGGGGGCGCGGTGACTGAAGCTTTCTTT. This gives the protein CASSPVTGGAVTEAFF.

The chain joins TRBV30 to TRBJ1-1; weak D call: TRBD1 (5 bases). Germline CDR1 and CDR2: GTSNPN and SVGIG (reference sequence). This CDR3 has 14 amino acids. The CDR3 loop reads CAFSGSIGWGEAFF. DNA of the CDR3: TGTGCGTTTTCAGGGTCAATTGGGTGGGGAGAAGCTTTCTTT.

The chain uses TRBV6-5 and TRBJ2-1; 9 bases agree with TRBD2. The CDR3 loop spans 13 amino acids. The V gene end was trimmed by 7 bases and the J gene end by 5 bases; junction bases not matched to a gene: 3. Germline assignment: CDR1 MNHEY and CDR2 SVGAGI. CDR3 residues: CASKPSGDNEQFF. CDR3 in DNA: TGTGCCAGCAAGCCTAGCGGGGACAATGAGCAGTTCTTC.

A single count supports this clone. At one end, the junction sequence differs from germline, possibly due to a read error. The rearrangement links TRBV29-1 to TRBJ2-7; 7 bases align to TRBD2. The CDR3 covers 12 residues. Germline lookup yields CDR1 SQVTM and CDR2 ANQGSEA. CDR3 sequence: CSIEEREFGLYF. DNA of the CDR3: TGCAGCATTGAGGAGCGGGAATTCGGCTTGTACTTC.

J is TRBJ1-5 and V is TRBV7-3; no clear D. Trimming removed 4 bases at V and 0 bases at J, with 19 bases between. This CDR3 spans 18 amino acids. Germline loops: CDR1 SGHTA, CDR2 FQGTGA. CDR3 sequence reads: CASSSPPAGSYSNQPQHF. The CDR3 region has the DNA TGTGCCAGCAGCTCCCCACCCGCGGGGAGCTATAGCAATCAGCCCCAGCATTTT.